A single sample is the source of the 7 T cell receptor beta chains below, sequenced in a study of regulatory and conventional T cells in RAG deficiency. Data came from immunoSEQ multiplex PCR; TCRdb stores just in-frame clones and leaves some out. Of tens of thousands of clones listed, more than 90% are singletons. The sorted conventional CD4+ T cells were CD25-low and CD127-high, with genomic DNA sequenced. The sample was also reused in another study, on regulatory T cells. That study adds: The primer mix had 52 TRBV and 13 TRBJ primers.

Sample: CD25- CD4+ T cells sorted from blood. The receptors here all came from a human donor in good health.

The chain has TRBV2 and TRBJ2-7, with 8 bases aligning to TRBD2. The germline V gene encodes CDR1 SNHLY and CDR2 FYNNEI. The CDR3 covers 13 residues. The J segment lost 6 bases and the V segment lost 7 bases, leaving 8 bases of the junction unmatched. CDR3 region: CASTRLAGGEQYF. CDR3 sequence (DNA): TGTGCCAGCACTCGGCTAGCGGGTGGCGAGCAGTACTTC.

The chain is built from TRBV5-4 and TRBJ2-7, with 10 bases identical to TRBD1. V shed 4 bases and J 3 bases; nucleotides not matched to a gene: 10. The CDR3 covers 16 residues. Looked up from germline, CDR1 is SGHNT and CDR2 is YYREEE (reference sequence). Here the CDR3 reads CASSLAGTGVGYEQYF. In nucleotides, the CDR3 is TGTGCCAGCAGCCTCGCCGGGACAGGGGTAGGCTACGAGCAGTACTTC. Looking up the rest from reference TRBV5-4 and TRBJ2-7 gives the full variable domain: ETGVTQSPTHLIKTRGQQVTLRCSSQSGHNTVSWYQQALGQGPQFIFQYYREEENGRGNFPPRFSGLQFPNYSSELNVNALELDDSALYLCASSLAGTGVGYEQYFGPGTRLTVT.

V and J are TRBV30 and TRBJ2-2; 11 positions match TRBD1. V dropped 3 bases and J dropped 7; count of bases not matched to a gene: 4. Germline CDR1 and CDR2: GTSNPN and SVGIG (reference sequence). The CDR3 has 14 amino acids. The CDR3 sequence: CAWRGQGGFGELFF. The DNA for the CDR3 is TGTGCCTGGAGGGGACAGGGGGGTTTCGGGGAGCTGTTTTTT.

This clone has a handful of counts. CDR3 bases: TGTGCCATCACGGGGGGCTCTGGAAACACCATATATTTT. It specifies CAITGGSGNTIYF. V gene TRBV10-3 combines with J gene TRBJ1-3, with a tentative D call TRBD1 (5 bases). Germline V gene data show CDR1 as ENHRY and CDR2 as SYGVKD. V lost 7 bases and J lost 0, with 7 bases in between. There are 13 residues in the CDR3.

The rearrangement links TRBV27 to TRBJ1-2, with D maybe TRBD1 (6 bases). The CDR3 runs to 15 residues. Deletions cut 5 bases from V and 5 bases from J, with 18 bases between. In germline, CDR1 is MNHEY, CDR2 SMNVEV (reference sequence). CDR3 bases: TGTGCCAGCAGTCCACGGCGTGCAGGGGAGTATGGCTACACCTTC. Its protein is CASSPRRAGEYGYTF.

This sequence joins TRBV18 and TRBJ2-2; a possible D gene is TRBD1 (5 bases). The CDR3 spans 16 residues. From germline, CDR1 is KGHSH and CDR2 LQKENI. Trimming took 1 base from V and 1 from J, leaving 10 bases between them. The CDR3 bases are TGTGCCAGCTCACCACGGCAGGGATTGAACACCGGGGAGCTGTTTTTT. The encoded protein is CASSPRQGLNTGELFF.

The chain employs TRBV2 and TRBJ1-2; 7 bases line up with TRBD1. V trimming: 6 bases; J trimming: 4 bases; junction bases outside the gene matches: 11. This CDR3 has 15 amino acids. CDR1 and CDR2 from the germline V gene are SNHLY and FYNNEI. The CDR3 DNA sequence: TGTGCCAGCAGGCCGGGACAGACATCCCTCTATGGCTACACCTTC. This codes for CASRPGQTSLYGYTF.